A selection of T cell receptor beta chains follows, all from one sample in a study of OX40 agonist ivuxolimab in advanced cancers. Sequencing was performed with immunoSEQ multiplex PCR; in TCRdb, only in-frame clones are kept and a portion is missing. The data show tens of thousands of clones, roughly 83% seen once. Sequencing was performed on CD4+ or CD8+ T cells sorted from blood, taken in a trial of the OX40 agonist ivuxolimab. These receptors originate from an adult with an advanced solid tumor such as melanoma, head and neck, liver or kidney cancer. Both conserved end residues are trimmed from each CDR3. Fields, in order: V gene, J gene, CDR3 protein.

>TRBV6-5|TRBJ2-2
ASSYSNRGTGELF
>TRBV21-1|TRBJ1-1
ASSKDDRGDGDTEAF
>TRBV5-4|TRBJ2-7
ASSPAGQGEYEQY
>TRBV19|TRBJ2-6
ASSTSTGAGANVLT
>TRBV19|TRBJ2-7
ASSIPGHEQY
>TRBV11-3|TRBJ2-1
ASGTHNEQF
>TRBV19|TRBJ1-5
ASSMSGTGSVGQPQH
>TRBV29-1|TRBJ2-7
SVYEGQGTYEQY
>TRBV7-8|TRBJ2-2
ASSPTGRSLQNTGELF
>TRBV28|TRBJ1-5
ASSFRGPGESNQPQH
>TRBV11-3|TRBJ2-7
ASRGTGGPEQY
>TRBV10-2|TRBJ2-2
ASRDPGLAENTGELF
>TRBV19|TRBJ2-7
ASTGQGIYEQY
>TRBV7-2|TRBJ1-2
ASSLVSDYRDGYT
>TRBV7-9|TRBJ2-3
ASSLAEGTQY
>TRBV28|TRBJ2-3
ASSLWILAGVSDTQY
>TRBV5-1|TRBJ2-3
ASSLEAASTDTQY
>TRBV11-3|TRBJ2-1
ASSPLAGGSRNEQF
>TRBV6-5|TRBJ2-1
ASSFLGGTQF
>TRBV19|TRBJ1-6
ASSTGYLEVH
>TRBV6-5|TRBJ1-2
ASSYSTGERNGYT
>TRBV2|TRBJ2-1
ASSPNRGLSYNEQF
>TRBV19|TRBJ1-1
ASKSGALSSSTEAF
>TRBV5-1|TRBJ2-2
ASSDKLAGGAGELF
>TRBV10-3|TRBJ2-7
AISEPRSYEQY
>TRBV2|TRBJ2-3
ASGTGTSVSTDTQY
>TRBV21-1|TRBJ2-2
ASSLPGAENTGELF
>TRBV7-2|TRBJ2-2
ASSLDVGWNTGELF
>TRBV7-8|TRBJ2-7
ASSPTGRASSYEQY
>TRBV5-6|TRBJ1-2
ASSFRWQINYGYT
>TRBV10-3|TRBJ1-3
AISESGNSGNTIY
>TRBV27|TRBJ1-2
ASSLSRGDYGYT
>TRBV19|TRBJ1-2
ASSMGTGRLSNYGYT
>TRBV11-3|TRBJ1-3
ASSVTGTDLSGNTIY
>TRBV14|TRBJ2-5
ASSQGVETQY
>TRBV9|TRBJ2-1
ASSVVQVDRGLDEQF
>TRBV13|TRBJ2-3
ASSVRTSGSRSDTQY
>TRBV15|TRBJ2-1
ATSREPGRYNEQF
>TRBV5-1|TRBJ2-2
ASSLGRGGRNTGELF
>TRBV28|TRBJ2-5
ASSFEGGPREQY
>TRBV27|TRBJ2-4
ASRPSRASVPTIQY
>TRBV30|TRBJ2-1
AWSDPSQAGAGNEQF
>TRBV5-4|TRBJ2-3
ASSLEVRAASTDTQY
>TRBV5-1|TRBJ1-2
ASSSTGTSYGYT
>TRBV9|TRBJ2-1
ASSGTSSYNEQF
>TRBV10-1|TRBJ2-2
ATGTSGNTGELF
>TRBV7-3|TRBJ2-1
ASSTSPGTSGAYNEQF
>TRBV11-3|TRBJ2-3
ASSLVWQVGTDTQY
>TRBV12-5|TRBJ1-5
ASGAGGSLAQPQH
>TRBV6-1|TRBJ2-5
ASSDNLAGGETQY
>TRBV6-1|TRBJ2-5
ASSEGGAQETQY
>TRBV2|TRBJ2-6
ASSAGTGRAGANVLT
>TRBV29-1|TRBJ2-7
SVAIGGSSYEQY
>TRBV30|TRBJ2-5
AWGTGKETQY